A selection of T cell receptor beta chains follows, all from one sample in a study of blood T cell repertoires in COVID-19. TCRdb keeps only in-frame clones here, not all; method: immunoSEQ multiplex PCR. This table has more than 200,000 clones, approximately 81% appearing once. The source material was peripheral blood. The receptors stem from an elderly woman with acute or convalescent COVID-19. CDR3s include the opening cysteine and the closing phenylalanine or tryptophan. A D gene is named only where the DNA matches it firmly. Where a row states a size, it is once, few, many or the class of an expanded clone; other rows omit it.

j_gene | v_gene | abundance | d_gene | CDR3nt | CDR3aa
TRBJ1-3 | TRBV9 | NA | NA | TGTGCCAGCAGCGTAGGGCCCCAGGGGTCGGGTAACACCATATATTTT | CASSVGPQGSGNTIYF
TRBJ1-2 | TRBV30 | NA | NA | TGTGCCTGGAGGAAATCGGTGGTCCCTGGCTACACCTTC | CAWRKSVVPGYTF
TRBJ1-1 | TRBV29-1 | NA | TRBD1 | TGCAGCGCCCTCGACAGGGTCGGCACTGAAGCTTTCTTT | CSALDRVGTEAFF
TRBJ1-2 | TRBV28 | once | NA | TGTGCCAGCAGGTCGCGGGGTTACACCTTC | CASRSRGYTF
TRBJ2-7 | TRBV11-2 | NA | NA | TGTGCCAGCAGCTTAGGTCAGGGGCCCTACGAGCAGTACTTC | CASSLGQGPYEQYF
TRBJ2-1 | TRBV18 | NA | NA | TGTGCCAGCTCGATCCTAGACGCTAATTCCCTCTACAATGAGCAGTTCTTC | CASSILDANSLYNEQFF
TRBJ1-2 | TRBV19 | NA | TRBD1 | TGTGCCAGTAGAGACAGGGGCAGGTATGGCTACACCTTC | CASRDRGRYGYTF
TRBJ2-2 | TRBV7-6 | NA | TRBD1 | TGTGCCAGCAGTAGAGGACAGGGGCTCAACACCGGGGAGCTGTTTTTT | CASSRGQGLNTGELFF
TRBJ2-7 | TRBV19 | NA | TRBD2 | TGTGCCAGTACCACTCTCCCGGGACTAGCGGGCGAGCAGTACTTC | CASTTLPGLAGEQYF
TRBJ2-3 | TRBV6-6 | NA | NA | TGTGCCAGCAGTTCAGGGCAGGGCGCAGATACGCAGTATTTT | CASSSGQGADTQYF
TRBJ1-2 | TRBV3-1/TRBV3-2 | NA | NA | TGTGCCAGCAGCCAAGTCCCAATTAACTATGGCTACACCTTC | CASSQVPINYGYTF
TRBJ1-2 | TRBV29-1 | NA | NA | TGCACCGCACTCCTTAACTATGGCTACACCTTC | CTALLNYGYTF
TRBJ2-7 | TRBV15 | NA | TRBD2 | TGTGCCACCAGCAGAGCTGGGGGATTAGCGGGAGTAATCTACGAGCAGTACTTC | CATSRAGGLAGVIYEQYF
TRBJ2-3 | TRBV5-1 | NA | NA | TGCGCCAGCAGCTTGAGGCAGGGGAGGGCAGATACGCAGTATTTT | CASSLRQGRADTQYF
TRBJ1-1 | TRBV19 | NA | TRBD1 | TGTGCCAGTAGTAAGCGGACAGGGTGGGAGAACACTGAAGCTTTCTTT | CASSKRTGWENTEAFF
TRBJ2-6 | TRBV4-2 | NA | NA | TGTGCCAGCAGCCAAGCGGTAAGTCTGGCCAACGTCCTGACTTTC | CASSQAVSLANVLTF
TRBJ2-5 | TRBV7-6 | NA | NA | TGTGCCAGCAGCCCAATTCAAGAGACCCAGTACTTC | CASSPIQETQYF
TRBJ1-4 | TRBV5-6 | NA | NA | TGTGCCAGCAGCTTGCAGGGGCCCTCTAATGAAAAACTGTTTTTT | CASSLQGPSNEKLFF
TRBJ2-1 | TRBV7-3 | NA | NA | TGTGCCAGCAGCTACAGTACAGAACACAATGAGCAGTTCTTC | CASSYSTEHNEQFF
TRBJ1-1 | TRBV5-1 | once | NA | TGCGCCAGCAGCTCCATCACTCTTTCGACAGGAGTAGGGAACACTGAAGCTTTCTTT | CASSSITLSTGVGNTEAFF
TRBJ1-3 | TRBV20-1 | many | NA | TGCAGTGCTAGTGCAGGGGCCATCTCTGGAAACACCATATATTTT | CSASAGAISGNTIYF
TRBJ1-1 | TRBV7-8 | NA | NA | TGTGCCAGCAGCCCCGGGGGGATCGGCACTGAAGCTTTCTTT | CASSPGGIGTEAFF
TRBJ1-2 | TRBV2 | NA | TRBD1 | TGTGCCAGCAGTTGGGACAGGGAAAAGCGCTATGGCTACACCTTC | CASSWDREKRYGYTF
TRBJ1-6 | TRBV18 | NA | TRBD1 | TGTGCCAGCTCATCCGGGACAGGGGCAAATTCACCCCTCCACTTT | CASSSGTGANSPLHF
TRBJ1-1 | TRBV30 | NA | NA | TGTGCCTGGAGTCCCCGAGGCCGACGTCCGAACACTGAAGCTTTCTTT | CAWSPRGRRPNTEAFF
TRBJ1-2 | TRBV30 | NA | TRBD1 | TGTGCCTGGCACAGGGGCCTGAACTATGGCTACACCTTC | CAWHRGLNYGYTF
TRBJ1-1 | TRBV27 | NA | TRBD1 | TGTGCCGTTTGGTTTGGCAGGGAGCCCCGCAGGGGGTGGAGAACTGAAGCTTTCTTT | CAVWFGREPRRGWRTEAFF
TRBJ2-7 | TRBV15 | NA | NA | TGTGCCACCAGCAGGAGAGACAGAACCTACGAGCAGTACTTC | CATSRRDRTYEQYF
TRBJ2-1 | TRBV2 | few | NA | TGTGCCAGCAGGAGGGAGGGGGGCTCCTACAATGAGCAGTTCTTC | CASRREGGSYNEQFF
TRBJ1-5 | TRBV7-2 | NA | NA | TGTGCCAGCAGCTCCCTCGGTTCCAGCGTCCGCAATCAGCCCCAGCATTTT | CASSSLGSSVRNQPQHF
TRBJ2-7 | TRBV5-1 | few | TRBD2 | TGCGCCAGCAGCTTAGGGTCTAGCGGGAGCCACGAGCAGTACTTC | CASSLGSSGSHEQYF
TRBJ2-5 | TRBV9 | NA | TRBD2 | TGTGCCAGCAGCGCACTAGCGGGGGGAGAGACCCAGTACTTC | CASSALAGGETQYF
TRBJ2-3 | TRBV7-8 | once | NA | TGTGCCAGCAGCTTAGAAGGGAGGCGCACAGATACGCAGTATTTT | CASSLEGRRTDTQYF
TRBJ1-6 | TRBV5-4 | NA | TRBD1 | TGTGCCAGCAGCACCAAGACAGGGGGCGGCTCGCCTGTGTATTCACCCCTCCACTTT | CASSTKTGGGSPVYSPLHF
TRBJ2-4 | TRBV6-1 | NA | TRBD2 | TGTGCCAGCAGTGAAGCGCTGAGTAGTAGCGGGGGGGTACCCAAAAACATTCAGTACTTC | CASSEALSSSGGVPKNIQYF
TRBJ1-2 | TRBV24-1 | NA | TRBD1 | TGTGCCACCAGTGATCCGAGAGGGGGCGGTGGCTACACCTTC | CATSDPRGGGGYTF
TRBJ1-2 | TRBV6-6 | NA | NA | TGTGCCAGCAGCCCACAGGGCAGGTATGGCTACACCTTC | CASSPQGRYGYTF
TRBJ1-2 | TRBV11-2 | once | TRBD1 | TGTGCCAGCAGCGCGTCCGGGACAGGGGCAATCATCTTC | CASSASGTGAIIF
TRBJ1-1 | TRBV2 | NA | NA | TGTGCCAGCAGTGAAGCGCGAAGGGGGGGGCCCATGAACACTGAAGCTTTCTTT | CASSEARRGGPMNTEAFF
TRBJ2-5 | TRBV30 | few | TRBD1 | TGTGCCTGGAGTCCCGGACAGGGGGTGGTGGAGACCCAGTACTTC | CAWSPGQGVVETQYF
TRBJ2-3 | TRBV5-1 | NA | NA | TGCGCCAGCAGCTTAGAGGGCACAGATACGCAGTATTTT | CASSLEGTDTQYF
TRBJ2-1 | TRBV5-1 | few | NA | TGCGCCAGCAGCCCGAGGGATTCATGGCAGTTCTTC | CASSPRDSWQFF
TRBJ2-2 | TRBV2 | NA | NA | TGTGCCAGCAGTGAAGGCAGGGCCCAAGGGGCCGGGGAGCTGTTTTTT | CASSEGRAQGAGELFF
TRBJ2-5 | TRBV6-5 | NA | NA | TGTGCCAGCCCCGGGGATGTGCAAGAGACCCAGTACTTC | CASPGDVQETQYF
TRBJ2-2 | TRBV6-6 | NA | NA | TGTGCCAGCAGTCCGCGGCTCCCGCAGGGCACCGGGGAGCTGTTTTTT | CASSPRLPQGTGELFF
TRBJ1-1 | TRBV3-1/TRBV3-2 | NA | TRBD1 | TGTGCCAGCAGCAGCAGGGGGCCGAACACTGAAGCTTTCTTT | CASSSRGPNTEAFF
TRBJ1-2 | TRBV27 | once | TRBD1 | TGTGCCAGCAGTTTAACAGGGGGGAATTATGGCTACACCTTC | CASSLTGGNYGYTF
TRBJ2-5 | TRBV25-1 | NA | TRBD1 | TGTGCCAGCAGTTGGGGGACAGGGGTAGAGACCCAGTACTTC | CASSWGTGVETQYF
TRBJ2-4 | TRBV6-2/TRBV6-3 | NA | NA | TGTGCCAGCAGTTATAATAAAGGAGCACCGAGAAACATTCAGTACTTC | CASSYNKGAPRNIQYF
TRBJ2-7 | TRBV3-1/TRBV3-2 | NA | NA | TGTGCCAGCAGCACCCGCGGGGGCGCCTACGAGCAGTACTTC | CASSTRGGAYEQYF
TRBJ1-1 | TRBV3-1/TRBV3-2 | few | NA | TGTGCCAGTAGGGGGGGCGTTAACACTGAAGCTTTCTTT | CASRGGVNTEAFF
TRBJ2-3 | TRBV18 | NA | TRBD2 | TGTGCCAGCTCACCCCCGACTAGCGGATTCACAGATACGCAGTATTTT | CASSPPTSGFTDTQYF